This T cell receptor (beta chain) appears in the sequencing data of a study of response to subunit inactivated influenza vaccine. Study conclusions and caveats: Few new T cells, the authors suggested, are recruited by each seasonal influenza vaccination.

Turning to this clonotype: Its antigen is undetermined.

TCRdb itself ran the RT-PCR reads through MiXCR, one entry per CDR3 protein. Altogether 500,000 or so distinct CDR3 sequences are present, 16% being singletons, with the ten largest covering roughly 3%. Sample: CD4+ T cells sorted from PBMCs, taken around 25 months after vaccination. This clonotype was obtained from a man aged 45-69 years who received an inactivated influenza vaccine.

The CDR3 nucleotides read TGCGCCAGCAGCTTCGAACAGGGGTATACTGAAGCTTTCTTT. Protein product: CASSFEQGYTEAFF. The chain combines TRBV5-1 with TRBJ1-1; the match to TRBD1 covers 7 bases. There are 14 residues in the CDR3. CDR1 and CDR2 (germline): SGHRS, YFSETQ. V trimming: 2 bases; J trimming: 5 bases; junction bases outside the gene matches: 6. The full variable domain, with the rest looked up from reference TRBV5-1 and TRBJ1-1, is KAGVTQTPRYLIKTRGQQVTLSCSPISGHRSVSWYQQTPGQGLQFLFEYFSETQRNKGNFPGRFSGRQFSNSRSEMNVSTLELGDSALYLCASSFEQGYTEAFFGQGTRLTVV.